This passage covers 3 T cell receptor beta chains from one sample sequenced in a study of blood T cell repertoires in COVID-19. The table came from immunoSEQ multiplex PCR; TCRdb's copy has only in-frame clones and leaves some out. The data show approximately 90,000 clones, approximately 84% seen once. The source material was peripheral blood. The receptors were sampled from a man aged 65 to 79 with COVID-19, enrolled during active disease.

This sequence joins TRBV27 and TRBJ2-3; perhaps TRBD2 as D (5 bases). With 7 bases removed from V and 6 bases from J, the gap between germline ends came to 17 bases. The CDR3 is made up of 14 amino acids. Germline lookup yields CDR1 MNHEY and CDR2 SMNVEV (reference sequence). The CDR3 reads CASTPARAADTQYF. The CDR3 region has the DNA TGTGCCAGCACTCCCGCGAGGGCTGCGGATACGCAGTATTTT.

The chain couples TRBV2 to TRBJ1-5, with D possibly being TRBD1 (5 bases). This CDR3 has 15 amino acids. Germline V CDR1 and CDR2: SNHLY, FYNNEI. V was trimmed by 4 bases and J by 3 bases, leaving 13 bases between them. The CDR3 nucleotides read TGTGCCAGCAGTGCGACAGACATATACAATCAGCCCCAGCATTTT. Its protein product is CASSATDIYNQPQHF.

The chain links TRBV9 to TRBJ2-3; D perhaps matches TRBD2 (5 bases). CDR3 size: 16 residues. CDR1 SGDLS and CDR2 YYNGEE come from the germline V gene. V was trimmed by 0 bases and J by 2 bases, leaving 13 bases between them. CDR3 DNA sequence: TGTGCCAGCAGCGTAGCTAAGGACTTTCACACAGATACGCAGTATTTT. Translating it yields CASSVAKDFHTDTQYF. Full variable domain (rest looked up from reference TRBV9 and TRBJ2-3): DSGVTQTPKHLITATGQRVTLRCSPRSGDLSVYWYQQSLDQGLQFLIQYYNGEERAKGNILERFSAQQFPDLHSELNLSSLELGDSALYFCASSVAKDFHTDTQYFGPGTRLTVL.